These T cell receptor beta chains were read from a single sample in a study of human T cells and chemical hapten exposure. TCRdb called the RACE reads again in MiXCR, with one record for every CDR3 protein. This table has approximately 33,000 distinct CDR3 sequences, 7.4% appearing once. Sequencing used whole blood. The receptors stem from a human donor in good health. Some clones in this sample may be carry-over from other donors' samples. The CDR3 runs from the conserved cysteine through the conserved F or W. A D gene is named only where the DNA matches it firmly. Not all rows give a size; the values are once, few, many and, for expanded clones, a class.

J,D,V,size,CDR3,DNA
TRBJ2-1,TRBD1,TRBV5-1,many,CASSHGQGPGEQFF,TGCGCCAGCAGCCACGGACAGGGCCCAGGTGAGCAGTTCTTC
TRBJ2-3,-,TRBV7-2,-,CASSLDSGQRTDTQYF,TGTGCCAGCAGCTTAGATAGCGGACAGCGCACAGATACGCAGTATTTT
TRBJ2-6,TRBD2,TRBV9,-,CASSGPSGGNSGANVLTF,TGTGCCAGCAGCGGGCCTAGCGGGGGGAACTCTGGGGCCAACGTCCTGACTTTC
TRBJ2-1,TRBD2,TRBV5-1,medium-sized,CASSFSGGGYNEQFF,TGCGCCAGCAGCTTTAGCGGGGGAGGCTACAATGAGCAGTTCTTC
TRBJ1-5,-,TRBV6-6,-,CASSSHREGSNQPQHF,TGTGCCAGCAGTTCCCACAGGGAAGGAAGCAATCAGCCCCAGCATTTT
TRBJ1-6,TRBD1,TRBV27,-,CASSSLTGRGRSYNSPLHF,TGTGCCAGCAGTTCATTGACAGGGAGGGGACGGTCCTATAATTCACCCCTCCACTTT
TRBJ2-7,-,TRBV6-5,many,CASSQTVGHREQYF,TGTGCCAGCAGTCAGACAGTGGGGCATAGGGAGCAGTACTTC
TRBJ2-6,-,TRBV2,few,CASSGSTISGANVLTF,TGTGCCAGCAGTGGCAGCACCATCTCTGGGGCCAACGTCCTGACTTTC
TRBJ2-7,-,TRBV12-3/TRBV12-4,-,CASSPDRAYEQYF,TGTGCCAGCAGCCCGGACAGAGCCTACGAGCAGTACTTC
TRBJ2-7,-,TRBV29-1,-,CSVTEGGGGLYEQYF,TGCAGCGTGACCGAGGGGGGGGGCGGACTCTACGAGCAGTACTTC
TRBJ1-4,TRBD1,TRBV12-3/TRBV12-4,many,CASSFRVTGRDEKLFF,TGTGCCAGCAGTTTTAGGGTGACAGGGCGGGATGAAAAACTGTTTTTT
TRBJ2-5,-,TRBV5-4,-,CASSFDERETQYF,TGTGCCAGCAGCTTTGACGAAAGAGAGACCCAGTACTTC
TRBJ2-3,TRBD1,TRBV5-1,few,CASRPETGGSTDTQYF,TGCGCCAGCAGACCAGAGACAGGGGGCTCTACAGATACGCAGTATTTT
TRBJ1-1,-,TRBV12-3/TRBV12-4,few,CASRTGTNTEAFF,TGTGCCAGCAGAACAGGGACGAACACTGAAGCTTTCTTT
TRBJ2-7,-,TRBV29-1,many,CSVVWERDEQYF,TGCAGCGTTGTGTGGGAGCGGGACGAGCAGTACTTC
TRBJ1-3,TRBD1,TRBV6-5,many,CASTEQGAAGNTIYF,TGTGCCAGCACTGAACAGGGGGCGGCCGGAAACACCATATATTTT
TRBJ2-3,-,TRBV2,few,CASRFTDTQYF,TGTGCCAGCCGGTTCACAGATACGCAGTATTTT
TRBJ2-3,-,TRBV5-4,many,CASRDAALYSFTDTQYF,TGTGCCAGCAGAGACGCCGCACTCTACTCCTTCACAGATACGCAGTATTTT
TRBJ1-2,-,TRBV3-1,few,CASSQDHRDGYTF,TGTGCCAGCAGCCAAGATCACAGGGATGGCTACACCTTC
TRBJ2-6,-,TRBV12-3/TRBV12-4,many,CASSFKLANSGANVLTF,TGTGCCAGCAGTTTTAAACTGGCTAACTCTGGGGCCAACGTCCTGACTTTC
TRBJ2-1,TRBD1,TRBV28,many,CASSPAGTGNNEQFF,TGTGCCAGCAGTCCTGCCGGGACAGGAAACAATGAGCAGTTCTTC
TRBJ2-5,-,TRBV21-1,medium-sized,CASSKGGREDQETQYF,TGTGCCAGCAGCAAGGGAGGACGGGAGGACCAAGAGACCCAGTACTTC
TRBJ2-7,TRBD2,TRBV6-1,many,CASSGGLAGAYEQYF,TGTGCCAGCAGTGGAGGACTAGCGGGAGCCTACGAGCAGTACTTC
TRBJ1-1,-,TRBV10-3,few,CAISESGQGRDTEAFF,TGTGCCATCAGTGAGTCAGGGCAGGGTCGGGACACTGAAGCTTTCTTT
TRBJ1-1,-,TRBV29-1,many,CSVVEGLNTEAFF,TGCAGCGTTGTGGAGGGATTGAACACTGAAGCTTTCTTT
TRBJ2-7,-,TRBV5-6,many,CASSFTALEQYF,TGTGCCAGCAGCTTTACAGCCCTTGAGCAGTACTTC
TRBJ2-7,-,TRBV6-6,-,CASKPQAGISYEQYF,TGTGCCAGCAAACCCCAGGCGGGCATCTCCTACGAGCAGTACTTC
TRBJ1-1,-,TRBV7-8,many,CASSLVSAGWNTEAFF,TGTGCCAGCAGCTTAGTTTCCGCAGGTTGGAACACTGAAGCTTTCTTT
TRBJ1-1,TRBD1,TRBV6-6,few,CASSWTGENTEAFF,TGTGCCAGCAGCTGGACAGGGGAGAACACTGAAGCTTTCTTT
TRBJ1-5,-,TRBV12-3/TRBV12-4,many,CASSLMGGGISNQPQHF,TGTGCCAGCAGTTTGATGGGGGGGGGGATCAGCAATCAGCCCCAGCATTTT
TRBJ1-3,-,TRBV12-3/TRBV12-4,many,CAYRGAAGNTIYF,TGTGCCTATCGCGGGGCGGCTGGAAACACCATATATTTT
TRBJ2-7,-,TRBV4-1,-,CASSQAEYSSYEQYF,TGCGCCAGCAGCCAAGCCGAGTACAGTTCCTACGAGCAGTACTTC